This T cell receptor (beta chain) emerged from a study of blood T cell repertoires in COVID-19. Original processing notes: Researchers report that nucleated cell counts were estimated from reference gene primer amplification. TCRdb's copy holds only in-frame clones and misses some; the assay was immunoSEQ multiplex PCR. The DNA gave D and trimming, while V, J and clone size come from that table. Among over 120,000 clones listed, 81% were seen once. This CDR3 has 15 amino acids. From germline, CDR1 is KGHSH and CDR2 LQKENI. The J segment lost 3 bases and the V segment lost 3 bases, leaving 5 bases of the junction unmatched.

The sequence was collected from a human donor in a cohort sampled during active COVID-19. Sequences were obtained from peripheral blood. This chain connects TRBV18 to TRBJ1-1; 9 bases are a match to TRBD1. CDR3 in amino acids: CASSPTGQGYTEAFF. In DNA form, the CDR3 reads TGTGCCAGCTCACCCACGGGACAGGGTTACACTGAAGCTTTCTTT.